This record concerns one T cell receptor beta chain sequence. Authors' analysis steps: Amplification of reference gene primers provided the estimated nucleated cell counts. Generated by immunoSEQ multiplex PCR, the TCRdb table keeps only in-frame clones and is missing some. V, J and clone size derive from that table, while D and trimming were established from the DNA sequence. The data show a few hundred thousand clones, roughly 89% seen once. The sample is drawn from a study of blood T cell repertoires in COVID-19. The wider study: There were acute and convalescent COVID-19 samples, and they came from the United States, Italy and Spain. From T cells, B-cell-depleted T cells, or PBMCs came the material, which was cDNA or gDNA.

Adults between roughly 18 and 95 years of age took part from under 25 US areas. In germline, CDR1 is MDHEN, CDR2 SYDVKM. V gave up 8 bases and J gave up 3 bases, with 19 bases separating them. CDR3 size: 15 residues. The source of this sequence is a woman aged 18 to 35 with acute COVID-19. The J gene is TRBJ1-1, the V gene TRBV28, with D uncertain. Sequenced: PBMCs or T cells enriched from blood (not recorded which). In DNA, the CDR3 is TGTGCCAGCCGAAGCCCCGAGGGCTGGGACACTGAAGCTTTCTTT. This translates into CASRSPEGWDTEAFF.